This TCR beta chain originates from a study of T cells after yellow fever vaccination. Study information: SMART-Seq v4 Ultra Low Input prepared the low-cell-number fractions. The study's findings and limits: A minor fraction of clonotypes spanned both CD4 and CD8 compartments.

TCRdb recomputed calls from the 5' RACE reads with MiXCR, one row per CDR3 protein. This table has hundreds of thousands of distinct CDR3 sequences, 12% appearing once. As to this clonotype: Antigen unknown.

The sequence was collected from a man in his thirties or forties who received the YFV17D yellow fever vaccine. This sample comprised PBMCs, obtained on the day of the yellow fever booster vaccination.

Here the CDR3 DNA reads TGTGCCAGCAGGAGAGTAGCGGGCACAGATACGCAGTATTTT. Its translation: CASRRVAGTDTQYF. This rearrangement joins TRBV6-2 or TRBV6-3 to TRBJ2-3; perhaps TRBD2 as D (6 bases). CDR1 and CDR2 (germline): MNHEY, SVGEGT. The length of the CDR3 is 14 residues. V gave up 6 bases and J gave up 1 base, with 11 bases separating them.